Listed here are 27 T cell receptor beta chains from one sample, sequenced in a study of monozygotic twins with inflammatory bowel disease. TCRdb re-called the 5' RACE reads and gives one entry per CDR3 protein, without DNA. This specimen shows some 130,000 distinct CDR3 sequences; the ten leading clones hold over 1%. Sample: blood. These receptors came from a human donor with ulcerative colitis or Crohn's disease, or a healthy co-twin of an affected twin (not recorded which).

V and J are TRBV7-8 and TRBJ1-4. Germline values: CDR1 SGHVS, CDR2 FQNEAQ. There are 13 residues in the CDR3. The CDR3 sequence: CASSFRTREKLFF.

J is TRBJ2-1 and V is TRBV7-2. CDR1 and CDR2 (germline): SGHTA, FQGNSA. CDR3 length: 15 amino acids. This CDR3 reads CASTMRSLVGNEQFF.

This chain links TRBV28 with TRBJ1-5; TCRdb's D call of TRBD1 is untestable without DNA. This CDR3 has 16 amino acids. Germline assignment: CDR1 MDHEN and CDR2 SYDVKM. This CDR3 reads CASSSGTGPWNQPQHF.

CDR3 sequence reads: CASSFGTGNYNSPLHF. The rearrangement joins TRBV5-1 to TRBJ1-6; the TRBD1 assignment by TCRdb is unverifiable without DNA. The CDR3 covers 16 residues. Germline V gene sequence: CDR1 SGHRS, CDR2 YFSETQ.

This chain uses TRBV6-2 or TRBV6-3 with TRBJ2-2; absent DNA, TCRdb's TRBD2 call cannot be checked. This CDR3 has 12 residues. Germline values: CDR1 MNHEY, CDR2 SVGEGT. The CDR3 reads CASTSHAGELFF.

The chain joins TRBV28 to TRBJ2-4; absent DNA, TCRdb's TRBD2 call cannot be checked. The germline V gene has CDR1 MDHEN and CDR2 SYDVKM. This CDR3 region has 16 residues. CDR3 residues: CASSLGGAPPWGIQYF.

This rearrangement joins TRBV6-5 to TRBJ2-1; TCRdb lists TRBD1, though no DNA is available to test this call. From germline, CDR1 is MNHEY and CDR2 SVGAGI. This CDR3 has 17 amino acids. The CDR3 reads CASSYSDRGRGMNEQFF.

The chain links TRBV7-3 to TRBJ2-3; TCRdb's D call, TRBD2, is unchecked because there is no DNA. CDR1 SGHTA and CDR2 FQGTGA come from the germline V gene. The length of the CDR3 is 14 residues. CDR3: CASSLGGHTDTQYF.

The chain carries TRBV12-3 or TRBV12-4 and TRBJ2-1. The CDR3 consists of 14 residues. CDR3 protein: CASIAPSSYNEQFF.

The rearrangement joins TRBV12-5 to TRBJ2-1; TCRdb gives TRBD2 as the D gene, but with no DNA this cannot be confirmed. The length of the CDR3 is 19 residues. Looked up from germline, CDR1 is LGHNT and CDR2 is FRNRAP. The CDR3 loop is CASGLVGPSGRGSYNEQFF.

The chain combines TRBV3-1 with TRBJ1-2; without DNA, the TCRdb call of TRBD1 cannot be checked. The germline V gene encodes CDR1 LGHDT and CDR2 YNNKEL (reference sequence). The CDR3 has 15 amino acids. CDR3 loop: CASSQDPGAYYGYTF.

The gene calls are TRBV27 and TRBJ2-5; TCRdb selects TRBD2, and the lack of DNA leaves this call unchecked. CDR1 and CDR2 (germline): MNHEY, SMNVEV (reference sequence). The CDR3 length is 14 residues. The CDR3 loop is CGSSLRGNQETQYF.

This rearrangement joins TRBV5-1 to TRBJ1-2. There are 11 residues in the CDR3. Germline CDR1 SGHRS, CDR2 YFSETQ. The CDR3 loop is CASSGPYGYTF.

The chain employs TRBV29-1 and TRBJ2-1; TCRdb gives TRBD2 as the D gene, but with no DNA this cannot be confirmed. Looked up from germline, CDR1 is SQVTM and CDR2 is ANQGSEA. This CDR3 contains 14 residues. CDR3 sequence reads: CSVPIAGANNEQFF.

CDR3 region: CASSVAQDNSPLHF. This rearrangement joins TRBV9 to TRBJ1-6; TCRdb outputs TRBD1, but without DNA this stays unchecked. CDR3 length: 14 residues. From germline, CDR1 is SGDLS and CDR2 YYNGEE. The complete variable domain, with remaining parts taken from reference TRBV9 and TRBJ1-6, reads DSGVTQTPKHLITATGQRVTLRCSPRSGDLSVYWYQQSLDQGLQFLIQYYNGEERAKGNILERFSAQQFPDLHSELNLSSLELGDSALYFCASSVAQDNSPLHFGNGTRLTVT.

V is TRBV7-3 and J is TRBJ1-1; TCRdb returns TRBD1, unconfirmable since there is no DNA. Germline V gives CDR1 SGHTA, CDR2 FQGTGA. The CDR3 spans 16 residues. The CDR3 loop is CASSWNGGGGNNEAFF.

The V and J genes are TRBV5-1 and TRBJ2-7; the TCRdb D gene call, TRBD2, has no DNA to confirm it. CDR3 size: 14 residues. CDR1 and CDR2 (germline): SGHRS, YFSETQ. The CDR3 here is CASSLGGVPFEQYF.

V gene TRBV29-1 combines with J gene TRBJ2-7; TCRdb's D call, TRBD2, is unchecked because there is no DNA. Germline lookup yields CDR1 SQVTM and CDR2 ANQGSEA. CDR3 length: 14 residues. The CDR3 sequence is CSALLSGPPYEQYF.

This sequence joins TRBV7-2 and TRBJ1-2. Germline V gene lookup returns CDR1 SGHTA and CDR2 FQGNSA. The CDR3 loop spans 14 amino acids. The CDR3 here is CASSLPSTNYGYTF.

This chain links TRBV7-2 with TRBJ2-7; absent DNA, TCRdb's TRBD1 call cannot be checked. The CDR3 length is 15 residues. CDR1 SGHTA and CDR2 FQGNSA come from the germline V gene. CDR3: CASSLEGGFSYEQYF. The entire variable domain, with the rest obtained from reference TRBV7-2 and TRBJ2-7, is as follows: GAGVSQSPSNKVTEKGKDVELRCDPISGHTALYWYRQSLGQGLEFLIYFQGNSAPDKSGLPSDRFSAERTGGSVSTLTIQRTQQEDSAVYLCASSLEGGFSYEQYFGPGTRLTVT.

The rearrangement uses TRBV5-1 and TRBJ1-6; with no DNA, the TCRdb D assignment of TRBD1 cannot be verified. The CDR3 loop spans 18 amino acids. Germline CDR1 and CDR2: SGHRS and YFSETQ. The CDR3 region is CASSRDREVFGGNSPLHF.

The rearrangement joins TRBV29-1 to TRBJ2-7; TCRdb designates TRBD2, a call that cannot be tested without DNA. The CDR3 contains 13 residues. Germline assignment: CDR1 SQVTM and CDR2 ANQGSEA. The CDR3 loop is CSASYSGSYEQYF.

The chain combines TRBV5-6 with TRBJ2-2; as DNA is missing, the TRBD1 call by TCRdb cannot be tested. The CDR3 is 15 residues long. Germline V gene data show CDR1 as SGHDT and CDR2 as YYEEEE. The CDR3 sequence is CASSRTGVDTGELFF.

The CDR3 loop reads CSALQGAGNQPQHF. This chain links TRBV20-1 with TRBJ1-5; TCRdb reports TRBD1, a call that lacks DNA to check it against. Germline V gene lookup returns CDR1 DFQATT and CDR2 SNEGSKA (reference sequence). CDR3 size: 14 residues.

The rearrangement links TRBV11-2 to TRBJ2-1; the D call from TCRdb, TRBD2, cannot be confirmed without DNA. Germline CDR1 and CDR2: SGHAT and FQNNGV. The CDR3 contains 14 residues. The CDR3 here is CASSLSGRVEEQFF. The full variable domain, in which reference TRBV11-2 and TRBJ2-1 provide the parts outside the CDR3, is EAGVAQSPRYKIIEKRQSVAFWCNPISGHATLYWYQQILGQGPKLLIQFQNNGVVDDSQLPKDRFSAERLKGVDSTLKIQPAKLEDSAVYLCASSLSGRVEEQFFGPGTRLTVL.

V usage is TRBV7-9 and J usage is TRBJ1-5. Germline CDR1 reads SEHNR; CDR2 reads FQNEAQ (reference sequence). CDR3 length equals 15 residues. The CDR3 protein is CASSLKRDSNQPQHF.

This sequence joins TRBV5-1 and TRBJ1-1. The CDR3 contains 16 residues. CDR1 is SGHRS, CDR2 YFSETQ, per germline. The CDR3 sequence: CASSLAPGIMNTEAFF.